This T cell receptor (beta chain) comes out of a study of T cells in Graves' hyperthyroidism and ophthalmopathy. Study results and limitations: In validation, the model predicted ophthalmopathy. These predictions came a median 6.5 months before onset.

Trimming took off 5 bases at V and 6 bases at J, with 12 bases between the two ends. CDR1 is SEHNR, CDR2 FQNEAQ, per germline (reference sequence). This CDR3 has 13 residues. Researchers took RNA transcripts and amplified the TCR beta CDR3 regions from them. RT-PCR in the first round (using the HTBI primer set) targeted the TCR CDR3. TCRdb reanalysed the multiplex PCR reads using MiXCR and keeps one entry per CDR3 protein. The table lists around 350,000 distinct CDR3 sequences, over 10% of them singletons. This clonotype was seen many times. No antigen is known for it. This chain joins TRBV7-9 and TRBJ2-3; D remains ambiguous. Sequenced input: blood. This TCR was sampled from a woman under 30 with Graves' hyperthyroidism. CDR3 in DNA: TGTGCCAGCAGCGACCCCGTCGGGGATACGCAGTATTTT. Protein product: CASSDPVGDTQYF.